This section outlines one T cell receptor (beta chain) sequence together with its context. The antigen remains unidentified. Here immunoSEQ multiplex PCR was the method, and the copy in TCRdb shows in-frame clones only, minus some. The table lists more than 95,000 clones, around 88% of them singletons. The sample belongs to a study of T cell responses to AZD1222 COVID-19 vaccine. About the research overall: Pooled together were second doses at about 4 or about 12 weeks. General study results and limits: Donors were mostly white British, more females; clonal diversity possibly underestimated.

The germline V gene has CDR1 SGHRS and CDR2 YFSETQ. V shed 0 bases and J shed 0 bases, with 9 bases lying between them. CDR3 length equals 16 residues. The material sequenced was peripheral blood, taken on day 0 of AZD1222 vaccination. This chain connects TRBV5-1 to TRBJ1-4; D not certain. The sequence was collected from an adult in good health. CDR3 region: CASSLGHTATNEKLFF. CDR3 in DNA: TGCGCCAGCAGCTTGGGACATACTGCAACTAATGAAAAACTGTTTTTT. The full variable domain, completed using reference TRBV5-1 and TRBJ1-4, is KAGVTQTPRYLIKTRGQQVTLSCSPISGHRSVSWYQQTPGQGLQFLFEYFSETQRNKGNFPGRFSGRQFSNSRSEMNVSTLELGDSALYLCASSLGHTATNEKLFFGSGTQLSVL.